This record covers a single TCR beta chain. Antigen: not known. The data were obtained in a study of OX40 agonist ivuxolimab in advanced cancers. Study information: Each patient was given ivuxolimab into a vein every 2 weeks, at 0.01 to 10 mg/kg. Findings and caveats of the study: Low normalized T-cell clonal expansion was additionally recorded for some nonresponders. More expanded clones were seen, on average, in CD8+ T cells than in CD4+.

TCRdb's table, derived via immunoSEQ multiplex PCR, lists solely in-frame clones and lacks some. Among about 130,000 clones listed, 85% to 95% were seen once. Germline loops: CDR1 LGHNA, CDR2 YNFKEQ. V was trimmed by 4 bases and J by 6 bases, leaving 18 bases between them. The CDR3 covers 15 residues. This receptor was identified in an adult with an advanced solid tumor such as melanoma, head and neck, liver or kidney cancer. V is TRBV4-2 and J is TRBJ1-1, with D hard to call. The sequencing used CD4+ or CD8+ T cells sorted from blood, collected in a trial of the OX40 agonist ivuxolimab. In DNA form, the CDR3 reads TGTGCCAGCAGCCCGCCGAGAATTATAGGCGCTGAAGCTTTCTTT. Residues: CASSPPRIIGAEAFF.